This T cell receptor (beta chain) was found in a study of T cell responses to AZD1222 COVID-19 vaccine. Using immunoSEQ multiplex PCR, the repertoire was profiled, and TCRdb retains in-frame clones only, with some absent. The table shows tens of thousands of clones, with roughly nine tenths occurring only once. This clone was detected once. No antigen is known for it. The V gene end was trimmed by 2 bases and the J gene end by 6 bases; junction bases not matched to a gene: 7. This CDR3 comprises 16 residues. The germline CDR1 and CDR2 sequences are KGHSH and LQKENI. Study-level results: Of spike-specific TCRs, nearly half reportedly target regions left unmutated in variants.

The starting material was peripheral blood, obtained on day 0 of AZD1222 vaccination. This sequence joins TRBV18 and TRBJ1-5, with TRBD1 matching over 10 bases. This receptor was obtained from an adult in good health. The CDR3 protein is CASSPGRQGAGQPQHF. The CDR3 nucleotides read TGTGCCAGCTCACCAGGCCGACAGGGGGCCGGTCAGCCCCAGCATTTT.